This section outlines one T cell receptor beta chain sequence together with its context. Its target is not known. TCRdb reanalysed the RT-PCR reads using MiXCR and keeps one entry per CDR3 protein. This table holds around 300,000 distinct CDR3 sequences, about 20% found once. This CDR3 has 17 amino acids. V dropped 1 base and J dropped 0; count of bases not matched to a gene: 11. The V gene's germline CDR1 is DFQATT and CDR2 SNEGSKA (reference sequence). These data are taken from a study of response to subunit inactivated influenza vaccine. Study-wide results and limits: With each seasonal influenza vaccination, the authors suggested, few new T cells are recruited.

The sequenced sample was PBMCs from blood, obtained approximately 20 months after vaccination. The source is a man aged 45 to 70 who received an inactivated influenza vaccine. The genes are TRBV20-1 and TRBJ2-7; 8 positions match TRBD1. CDR3 sequence (DNA): TGCAGTGCTAGAGCCTTGTTCAGGGGGCGAAGCTCCTACGAGCAGTACTTC. Protein: CSARALFRGRSSYEQYF.